This T cell receptor beta chain was sequenced for a study of blood T cells in healthy people across ages. Findings of the study overall: Higher diversity and more naive CD4+ cells were features of long-lived donors, compared to aged donors.

A second PCR of roughly 7 to 11 cycles used a sample-barcoded 5' primer and a J-beta primer mix. TCRdb redid the calling of the 5' RACE reads with MiXCR, one entry per CDR3 protein. The sample shows 1.5 million to 2 million distinct CDR3 sequences, more than 35% of them seen only once. This clonotype has a handful of counts. What it binds is unknown. Trimming took 5 bases from V and 4 from J, leaving 13 bases between them. This CDR3 region has 14 residues. CDR1 and CDR2 from the germline V gene are SSHAT and FNYEAQ (reference sequence). This TCR was sampled from a human donor in good health. The sequenced material came from blood. The chain carries TRBV7-7 and TRBJ2-3, with D possibly matching TRBD1 (5 bases). This CDR3 reads CASSARVGADTQYF. CDR3 nucleotide sequence: TGTGCCAGCAGCGCCCGGGTAGGGGCAGATACGCAGTATTTT.